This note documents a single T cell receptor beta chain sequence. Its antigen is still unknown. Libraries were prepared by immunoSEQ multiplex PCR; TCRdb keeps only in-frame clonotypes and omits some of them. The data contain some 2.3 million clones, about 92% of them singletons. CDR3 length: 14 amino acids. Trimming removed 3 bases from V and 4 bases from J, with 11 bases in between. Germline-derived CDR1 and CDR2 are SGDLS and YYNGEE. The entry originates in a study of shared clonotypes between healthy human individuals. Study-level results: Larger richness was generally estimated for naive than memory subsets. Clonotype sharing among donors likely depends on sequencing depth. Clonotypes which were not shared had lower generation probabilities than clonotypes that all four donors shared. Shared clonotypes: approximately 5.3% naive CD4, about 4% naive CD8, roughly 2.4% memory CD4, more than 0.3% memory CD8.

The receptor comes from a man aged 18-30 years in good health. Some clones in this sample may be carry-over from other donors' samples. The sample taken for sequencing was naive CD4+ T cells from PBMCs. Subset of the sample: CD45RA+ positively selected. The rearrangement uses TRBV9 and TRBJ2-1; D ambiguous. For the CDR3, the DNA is TGTGCCAGCAGCGGAGGAACTACTTACAATGAGCAGTTCTTC. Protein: CASSGGTTYNEQFF.